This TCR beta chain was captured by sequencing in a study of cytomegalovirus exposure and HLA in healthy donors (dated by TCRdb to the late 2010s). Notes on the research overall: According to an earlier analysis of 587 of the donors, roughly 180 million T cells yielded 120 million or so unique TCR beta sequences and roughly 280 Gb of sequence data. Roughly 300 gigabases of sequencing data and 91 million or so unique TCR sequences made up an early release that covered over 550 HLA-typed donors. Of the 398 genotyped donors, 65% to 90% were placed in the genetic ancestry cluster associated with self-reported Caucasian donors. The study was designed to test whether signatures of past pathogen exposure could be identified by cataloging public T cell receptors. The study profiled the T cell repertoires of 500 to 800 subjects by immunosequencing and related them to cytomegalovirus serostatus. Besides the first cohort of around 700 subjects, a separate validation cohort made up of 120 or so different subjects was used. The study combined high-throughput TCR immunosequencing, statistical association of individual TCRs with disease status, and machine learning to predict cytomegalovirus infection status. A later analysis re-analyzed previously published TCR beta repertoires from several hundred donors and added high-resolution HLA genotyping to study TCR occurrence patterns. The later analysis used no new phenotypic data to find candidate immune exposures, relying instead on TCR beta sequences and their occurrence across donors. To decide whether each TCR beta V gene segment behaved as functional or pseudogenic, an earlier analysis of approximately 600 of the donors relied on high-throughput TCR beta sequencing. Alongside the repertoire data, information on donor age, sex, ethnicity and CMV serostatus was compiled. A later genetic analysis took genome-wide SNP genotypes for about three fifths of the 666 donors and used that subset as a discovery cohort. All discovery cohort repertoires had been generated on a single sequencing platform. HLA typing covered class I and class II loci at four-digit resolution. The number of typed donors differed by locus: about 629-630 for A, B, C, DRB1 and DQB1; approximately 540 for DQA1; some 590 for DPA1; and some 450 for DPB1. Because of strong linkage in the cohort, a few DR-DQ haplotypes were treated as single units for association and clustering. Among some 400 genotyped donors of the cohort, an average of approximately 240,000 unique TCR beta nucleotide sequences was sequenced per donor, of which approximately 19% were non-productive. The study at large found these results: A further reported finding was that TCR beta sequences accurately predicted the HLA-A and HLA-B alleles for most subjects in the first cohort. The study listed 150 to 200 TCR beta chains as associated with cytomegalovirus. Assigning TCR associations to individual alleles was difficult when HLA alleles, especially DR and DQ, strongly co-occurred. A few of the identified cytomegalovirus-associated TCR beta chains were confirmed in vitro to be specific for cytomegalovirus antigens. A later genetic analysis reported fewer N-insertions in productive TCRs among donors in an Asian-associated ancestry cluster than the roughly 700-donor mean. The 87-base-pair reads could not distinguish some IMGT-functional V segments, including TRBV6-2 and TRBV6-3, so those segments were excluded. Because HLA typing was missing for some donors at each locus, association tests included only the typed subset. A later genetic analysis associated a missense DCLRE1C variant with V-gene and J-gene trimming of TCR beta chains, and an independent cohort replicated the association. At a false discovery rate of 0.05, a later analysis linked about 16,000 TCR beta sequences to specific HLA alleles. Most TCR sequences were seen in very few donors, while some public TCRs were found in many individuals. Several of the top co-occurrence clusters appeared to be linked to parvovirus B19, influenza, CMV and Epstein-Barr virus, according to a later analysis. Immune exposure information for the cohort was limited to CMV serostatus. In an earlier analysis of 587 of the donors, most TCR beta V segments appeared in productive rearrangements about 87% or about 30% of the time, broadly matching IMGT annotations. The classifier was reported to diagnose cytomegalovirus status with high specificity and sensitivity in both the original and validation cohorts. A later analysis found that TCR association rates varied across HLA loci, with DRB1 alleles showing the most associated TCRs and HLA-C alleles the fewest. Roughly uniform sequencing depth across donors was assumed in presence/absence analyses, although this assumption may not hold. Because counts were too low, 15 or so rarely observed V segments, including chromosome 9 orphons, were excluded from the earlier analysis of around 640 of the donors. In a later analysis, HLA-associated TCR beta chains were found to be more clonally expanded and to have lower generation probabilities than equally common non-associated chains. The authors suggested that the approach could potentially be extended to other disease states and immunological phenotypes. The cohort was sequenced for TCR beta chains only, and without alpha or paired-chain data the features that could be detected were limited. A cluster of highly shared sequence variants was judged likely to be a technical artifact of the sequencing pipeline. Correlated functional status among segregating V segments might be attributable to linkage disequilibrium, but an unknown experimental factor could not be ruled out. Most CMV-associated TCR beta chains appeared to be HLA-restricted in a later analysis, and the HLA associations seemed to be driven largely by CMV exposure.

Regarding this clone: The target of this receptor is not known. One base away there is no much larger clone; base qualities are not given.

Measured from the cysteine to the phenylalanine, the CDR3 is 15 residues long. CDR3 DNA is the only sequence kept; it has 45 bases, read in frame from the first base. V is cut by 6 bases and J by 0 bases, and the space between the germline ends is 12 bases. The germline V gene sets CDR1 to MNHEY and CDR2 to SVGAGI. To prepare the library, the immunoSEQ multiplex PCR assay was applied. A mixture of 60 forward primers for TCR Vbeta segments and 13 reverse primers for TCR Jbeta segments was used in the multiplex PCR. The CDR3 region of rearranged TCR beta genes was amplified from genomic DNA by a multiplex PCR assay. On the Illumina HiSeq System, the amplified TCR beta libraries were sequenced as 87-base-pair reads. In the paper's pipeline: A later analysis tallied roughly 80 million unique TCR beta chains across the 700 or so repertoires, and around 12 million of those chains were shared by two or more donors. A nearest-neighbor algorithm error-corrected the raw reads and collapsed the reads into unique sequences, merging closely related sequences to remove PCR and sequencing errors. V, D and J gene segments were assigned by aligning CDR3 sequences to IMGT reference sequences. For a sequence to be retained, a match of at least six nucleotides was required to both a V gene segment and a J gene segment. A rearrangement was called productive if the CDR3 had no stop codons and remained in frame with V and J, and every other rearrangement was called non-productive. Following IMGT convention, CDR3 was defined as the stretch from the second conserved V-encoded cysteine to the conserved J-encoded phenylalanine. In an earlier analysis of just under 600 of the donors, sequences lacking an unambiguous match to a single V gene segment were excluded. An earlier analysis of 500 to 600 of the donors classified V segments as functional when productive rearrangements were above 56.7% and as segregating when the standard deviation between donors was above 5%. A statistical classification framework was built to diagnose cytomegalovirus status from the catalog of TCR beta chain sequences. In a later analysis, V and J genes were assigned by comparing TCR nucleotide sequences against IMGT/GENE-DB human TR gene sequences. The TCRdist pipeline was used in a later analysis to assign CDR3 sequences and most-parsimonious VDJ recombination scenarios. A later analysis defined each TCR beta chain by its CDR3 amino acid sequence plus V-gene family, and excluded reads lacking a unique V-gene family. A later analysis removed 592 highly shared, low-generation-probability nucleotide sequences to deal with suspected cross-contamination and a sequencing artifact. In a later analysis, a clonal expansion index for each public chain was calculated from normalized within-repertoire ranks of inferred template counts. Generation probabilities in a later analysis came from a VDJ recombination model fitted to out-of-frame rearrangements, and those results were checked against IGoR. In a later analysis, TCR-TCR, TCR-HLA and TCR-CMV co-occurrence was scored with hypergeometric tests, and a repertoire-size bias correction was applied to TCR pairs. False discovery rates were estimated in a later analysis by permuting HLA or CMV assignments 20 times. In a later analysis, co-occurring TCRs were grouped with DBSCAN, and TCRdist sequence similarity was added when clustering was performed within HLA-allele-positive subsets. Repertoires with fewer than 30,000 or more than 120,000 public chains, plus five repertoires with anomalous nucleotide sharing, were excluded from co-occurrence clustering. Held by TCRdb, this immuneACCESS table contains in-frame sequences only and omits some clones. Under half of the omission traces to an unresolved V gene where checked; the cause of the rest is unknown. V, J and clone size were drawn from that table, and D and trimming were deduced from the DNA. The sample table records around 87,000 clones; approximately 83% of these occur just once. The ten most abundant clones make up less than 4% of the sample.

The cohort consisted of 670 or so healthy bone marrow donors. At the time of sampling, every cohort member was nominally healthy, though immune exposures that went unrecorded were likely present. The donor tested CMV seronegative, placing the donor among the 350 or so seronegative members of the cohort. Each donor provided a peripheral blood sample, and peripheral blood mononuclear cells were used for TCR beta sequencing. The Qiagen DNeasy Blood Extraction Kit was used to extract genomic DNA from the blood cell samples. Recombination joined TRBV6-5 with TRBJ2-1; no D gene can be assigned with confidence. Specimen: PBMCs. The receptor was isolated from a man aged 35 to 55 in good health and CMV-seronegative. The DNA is TGTGCCAGCAGCCTTACGGTTAGCTCCTACAATGAGCAGTTCTTC. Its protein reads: CASSLTVSSYNEQFF.